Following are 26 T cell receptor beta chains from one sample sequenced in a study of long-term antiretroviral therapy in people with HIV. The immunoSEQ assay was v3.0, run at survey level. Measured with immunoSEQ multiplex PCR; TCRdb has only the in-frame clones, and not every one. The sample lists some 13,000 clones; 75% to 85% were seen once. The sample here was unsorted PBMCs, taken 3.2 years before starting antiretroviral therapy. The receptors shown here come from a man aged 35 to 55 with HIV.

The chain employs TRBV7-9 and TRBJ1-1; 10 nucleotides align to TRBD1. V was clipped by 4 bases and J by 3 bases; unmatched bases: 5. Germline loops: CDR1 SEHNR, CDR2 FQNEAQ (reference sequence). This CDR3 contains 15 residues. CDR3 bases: TGTGCCAGCAGCTGGGCGGGACAGGGGTACACTGAAGCTTTCTTT. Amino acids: CASSWAGQGYTEAFF.

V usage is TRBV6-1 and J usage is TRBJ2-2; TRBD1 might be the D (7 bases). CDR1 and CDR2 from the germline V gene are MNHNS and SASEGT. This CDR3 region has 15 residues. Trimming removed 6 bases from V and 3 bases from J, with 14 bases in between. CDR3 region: CASRTSGGHTGELFF. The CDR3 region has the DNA TGTGCCAGCAGAACCTCAGGGGGGCACACCGGGGAGCTGTTTTTT.

CDR3 sequence (DNA): TGCGCCAGCAGCCAAGGGAGCATCTTCAACATGAACACTGAAGCTTTCTTT. Translating it yields CASSQGSIFNMNTEAFF. The chain carries TRBV4-1 and TRBJ1-1; D is ambiguous. CDR1 and CDR2 (germline): MGHRA, YSYEKL. Trimming removed 1 base at V and 0 bases at J, with 15 bases between. This CDR3 has 17 residues.

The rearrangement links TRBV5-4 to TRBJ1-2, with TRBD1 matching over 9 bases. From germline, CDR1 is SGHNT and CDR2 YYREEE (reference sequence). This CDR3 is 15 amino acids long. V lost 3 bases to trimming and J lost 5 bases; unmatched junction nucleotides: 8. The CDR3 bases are TGTGCCAGCAGCTCCACCGGACAGGGGAGATATGGCTACACCTTC. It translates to CASSSTGQGRYGYTF.

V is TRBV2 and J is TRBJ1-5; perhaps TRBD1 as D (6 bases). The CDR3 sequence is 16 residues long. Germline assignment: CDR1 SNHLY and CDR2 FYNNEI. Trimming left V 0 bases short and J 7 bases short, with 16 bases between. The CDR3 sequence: CASSEAARSQGQPQHF. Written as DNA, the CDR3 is TGTGCCAGCAGTGAAGCCGCCCGGTCCCAGGGGCAGCCCCAGCATTTT.

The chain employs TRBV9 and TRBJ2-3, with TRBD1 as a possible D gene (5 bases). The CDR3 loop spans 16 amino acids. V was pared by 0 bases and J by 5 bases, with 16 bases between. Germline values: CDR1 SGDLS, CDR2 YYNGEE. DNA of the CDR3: TGTGCCAGCAGCGTAGGGTTTCCTGGGGCGCAAGATACGCAGTATTTT. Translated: CASSVGFPGAQDTQYF.

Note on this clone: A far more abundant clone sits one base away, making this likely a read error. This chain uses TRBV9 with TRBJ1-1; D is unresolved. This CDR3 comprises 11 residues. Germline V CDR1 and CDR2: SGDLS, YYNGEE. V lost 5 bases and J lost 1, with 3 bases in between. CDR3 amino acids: CASRENTEAFF. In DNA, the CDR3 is TGTGCCAGCAGGGAGAACACTGAAGCTTTCTTT.

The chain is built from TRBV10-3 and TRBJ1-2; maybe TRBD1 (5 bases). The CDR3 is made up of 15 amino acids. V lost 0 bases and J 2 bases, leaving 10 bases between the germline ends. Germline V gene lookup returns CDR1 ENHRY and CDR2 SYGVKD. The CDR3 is CAISESGHTNYGYTF. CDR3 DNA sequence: TGTGCCATCAGTGAGTCGGGGCATACCAACTATGGCTACACCTTC.

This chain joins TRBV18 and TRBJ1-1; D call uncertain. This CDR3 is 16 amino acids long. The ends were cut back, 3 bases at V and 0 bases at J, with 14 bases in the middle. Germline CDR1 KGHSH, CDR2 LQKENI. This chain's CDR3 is CASSPNEMPLNTEAFF. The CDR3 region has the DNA TGTGCCAGCTCACCTAATGAGATGCCCCTGAACACTGAAGCTTTCTTT. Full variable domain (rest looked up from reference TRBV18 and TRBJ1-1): NAGVMQNPRHLVRRRGQEARLRCSPMKGHSHVYWYRQLPEEGLKFMVYLQKENIIDESGMPKERFSAEFPKEGPSILRIQQVVRGDSAAYFCASSPNEMPLNTEAFFGQGTRLTVV.

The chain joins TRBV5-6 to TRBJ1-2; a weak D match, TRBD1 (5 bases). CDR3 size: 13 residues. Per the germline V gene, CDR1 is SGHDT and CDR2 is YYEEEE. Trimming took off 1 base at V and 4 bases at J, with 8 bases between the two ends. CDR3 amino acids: CASSLRGFYGYTF. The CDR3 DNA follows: TGTGCCAGCAGCTTGAGGGGATTCTATGGCTACACCTTC.

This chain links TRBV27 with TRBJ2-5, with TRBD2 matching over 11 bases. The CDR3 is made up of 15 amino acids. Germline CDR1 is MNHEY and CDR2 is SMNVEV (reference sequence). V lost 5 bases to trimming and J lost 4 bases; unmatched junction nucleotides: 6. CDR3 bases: TGTGCCAGCAGTCTCACTAGCGGGGGAATAGAGACCCAGTACTTC. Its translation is CASSLTSGGIETQYF.

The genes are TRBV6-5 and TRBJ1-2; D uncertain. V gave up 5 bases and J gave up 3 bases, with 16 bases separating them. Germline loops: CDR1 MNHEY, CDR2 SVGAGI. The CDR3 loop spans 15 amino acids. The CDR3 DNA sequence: TGTGCCAGCAGTCCCTACCTGGCGGACGACTATGGCTACACCTTC. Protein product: CASSPYLADDYGYTF.

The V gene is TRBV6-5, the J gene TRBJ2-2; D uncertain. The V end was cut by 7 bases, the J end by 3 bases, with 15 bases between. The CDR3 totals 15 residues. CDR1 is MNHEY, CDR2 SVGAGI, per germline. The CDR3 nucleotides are TGTGCCAGCATCGACACTTCCGAGTACACCGGGGAGCTGTTTTTT. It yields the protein CASIDTSEYTGELFF.

This CDR3 is CATSRDLTYEQYF. The CDR3 DNA is TGTGCCACCAGCAGAGATCTCACCTACGAGCAGTACTTC. J is TRBJ2-7 and V is TRBV15; D remains ambiguous. This CDR3 has 13 residues. Per germline, CDR1 LNHNV and CDR2 YYDKDF (reference sequence). V was pared by 0 bases and J by 2 bases, with 5 bases between.

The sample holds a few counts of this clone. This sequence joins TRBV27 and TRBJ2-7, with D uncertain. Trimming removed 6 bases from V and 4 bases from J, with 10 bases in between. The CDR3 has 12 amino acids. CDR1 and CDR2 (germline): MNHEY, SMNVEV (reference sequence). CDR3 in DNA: TGTGCCAGCAGCCATGTGGGGTACGAGCAGTACTTC. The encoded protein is CASSHVGYEQYF.

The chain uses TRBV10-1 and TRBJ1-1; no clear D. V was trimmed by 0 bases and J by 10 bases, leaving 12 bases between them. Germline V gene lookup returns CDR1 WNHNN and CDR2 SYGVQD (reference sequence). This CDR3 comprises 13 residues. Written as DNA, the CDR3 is TGCGCCAGCAGTGAGTCGGGAACGAGTCGAGCTTTCTTT. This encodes CASSESGTSRAFF.

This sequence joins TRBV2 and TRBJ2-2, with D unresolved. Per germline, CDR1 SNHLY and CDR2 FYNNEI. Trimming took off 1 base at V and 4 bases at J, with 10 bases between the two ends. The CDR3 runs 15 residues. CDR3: CASSEVGSLTGELFF. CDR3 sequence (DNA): TGTGCCAGCAGTGAAGTAGGATCACTCACCGGGGAGCTGTTTTTT.

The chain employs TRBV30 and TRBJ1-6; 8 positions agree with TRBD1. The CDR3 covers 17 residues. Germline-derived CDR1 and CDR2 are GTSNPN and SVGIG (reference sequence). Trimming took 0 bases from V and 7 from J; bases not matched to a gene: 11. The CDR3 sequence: CAWSVQRTGLGNSPLHF. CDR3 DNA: TGTGCCTGGAGTGTTCAGCGGACAGGGTTAGGAAATTCACCCCTCCACTTT.

The DNA of the CDR3 is TGTGCCAGCAGTTCGACCCACCCCACCGGGGAGCTGTTTTTT. It translates to CASSSTHPTGELFF. J is TRBJ2-2 and V is TRBV28; D unresolved. V dropped 4 bases and J dropped 4 bases, with 10 bases sitting between them. Germline V CDR1 and CDR2: MDHEN, SYDVKM. The CDR3 extends over 14 amino acids.

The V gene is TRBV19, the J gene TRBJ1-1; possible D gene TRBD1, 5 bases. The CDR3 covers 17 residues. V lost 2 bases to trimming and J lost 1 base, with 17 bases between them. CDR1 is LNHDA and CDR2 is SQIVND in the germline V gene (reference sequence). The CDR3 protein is CASSIRTVRGGNTEAFF. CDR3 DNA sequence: TGTGCCAGTAGTATACGGACGGTTAGGGGAGGGAACACTGAAGCTTTCTTT.

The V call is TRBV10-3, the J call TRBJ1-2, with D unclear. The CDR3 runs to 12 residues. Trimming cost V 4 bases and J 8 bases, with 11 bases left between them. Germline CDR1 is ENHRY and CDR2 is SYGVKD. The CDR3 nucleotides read TGTGCCATCAGTGGGTTGGACGCGGGCTACACCTTC. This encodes CAISGLDAGYTF.

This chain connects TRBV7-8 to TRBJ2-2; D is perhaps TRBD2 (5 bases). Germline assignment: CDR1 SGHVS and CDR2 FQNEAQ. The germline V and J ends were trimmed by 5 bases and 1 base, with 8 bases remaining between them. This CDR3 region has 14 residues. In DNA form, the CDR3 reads TGTGCCAGCAGCCCCAGCGGGAACACCGGGGAGCTGTTTTTT. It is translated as CASSPSGNTGELFF.

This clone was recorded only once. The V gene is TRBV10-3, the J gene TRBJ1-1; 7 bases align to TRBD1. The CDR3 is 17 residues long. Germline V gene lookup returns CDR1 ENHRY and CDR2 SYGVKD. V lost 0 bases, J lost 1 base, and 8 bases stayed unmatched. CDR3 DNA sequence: TGTGCCATCAGTGAGTCGAAAATGGGACAGCAGAACACTGAAGCTTTCTTT. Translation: CAISESKMGQQNTEAFF.

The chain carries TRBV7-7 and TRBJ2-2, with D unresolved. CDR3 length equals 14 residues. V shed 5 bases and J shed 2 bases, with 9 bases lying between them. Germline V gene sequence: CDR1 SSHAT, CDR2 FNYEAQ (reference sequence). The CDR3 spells CASSPAANTGELFF. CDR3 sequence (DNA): TGTGCCAGCAGCCCCGCCGCTAACACCGGGGAGCTGTTTTTT.

The CDR3 bases are TGTGCCAGCAGCGCTAGACAGTTAAGCTCCTACAATGAGCAGTTCTTC. Amino acid sequence: CASSARQLSSYNEQFF. V usage is TRBV27 and J usage is TRBJ2-1; possibly TRBD1 for D (5 bases). The germline V gene has CDR1 MNHEY and CDR2 SMNVEV (reference sequence). The CDR3 extends over 16 amino acids. V lost 6 bases and J 0 bases, leaving 15 bases between the germline ends.

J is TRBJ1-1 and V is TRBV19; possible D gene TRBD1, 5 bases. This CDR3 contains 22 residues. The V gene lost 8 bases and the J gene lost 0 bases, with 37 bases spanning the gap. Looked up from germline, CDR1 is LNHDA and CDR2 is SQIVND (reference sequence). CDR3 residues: CASQKKPSPGLQVPRMNTEAFF. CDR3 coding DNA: TGTGCCAGTCAAAAAAAACCATCCCCTGGCCTACAGGTACCCCGAATGAACACTGAAGCTTTCTTT.